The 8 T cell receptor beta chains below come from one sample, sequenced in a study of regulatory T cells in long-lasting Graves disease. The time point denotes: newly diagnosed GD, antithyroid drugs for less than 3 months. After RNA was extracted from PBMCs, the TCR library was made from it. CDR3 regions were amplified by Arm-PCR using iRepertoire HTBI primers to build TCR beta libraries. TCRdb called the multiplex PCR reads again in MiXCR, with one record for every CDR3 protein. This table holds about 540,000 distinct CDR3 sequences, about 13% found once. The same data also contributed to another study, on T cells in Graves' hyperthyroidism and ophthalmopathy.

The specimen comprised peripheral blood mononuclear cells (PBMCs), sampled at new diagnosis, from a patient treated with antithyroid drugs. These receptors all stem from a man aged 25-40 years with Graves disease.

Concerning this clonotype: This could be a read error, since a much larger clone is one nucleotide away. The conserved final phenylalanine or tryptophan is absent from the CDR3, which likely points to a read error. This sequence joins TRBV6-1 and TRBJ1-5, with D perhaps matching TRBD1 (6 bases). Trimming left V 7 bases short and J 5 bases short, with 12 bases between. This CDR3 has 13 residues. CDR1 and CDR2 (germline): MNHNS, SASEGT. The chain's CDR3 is CASNQGIYQPQHS. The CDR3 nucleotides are TGTGCCAGCAACCAGGGGATCTATCAGCCCCAGCATTCT.

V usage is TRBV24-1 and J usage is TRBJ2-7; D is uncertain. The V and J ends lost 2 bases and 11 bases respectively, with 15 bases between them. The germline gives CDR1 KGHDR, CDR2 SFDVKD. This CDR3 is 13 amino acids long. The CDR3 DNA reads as TGTGCCACCAGTGATTCAGGCAGTCGTATGGAGTACTTC. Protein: CATSDSGSRMEYF.

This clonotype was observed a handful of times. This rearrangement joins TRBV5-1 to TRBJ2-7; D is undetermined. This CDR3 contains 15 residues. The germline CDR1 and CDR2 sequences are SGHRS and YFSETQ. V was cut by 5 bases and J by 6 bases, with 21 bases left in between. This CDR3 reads CASRLGPRRRFEQYF. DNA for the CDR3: TGCGCCAGCAGACTTGGTCCCCGACGTCGTTTCGAGCAGTACTTC.

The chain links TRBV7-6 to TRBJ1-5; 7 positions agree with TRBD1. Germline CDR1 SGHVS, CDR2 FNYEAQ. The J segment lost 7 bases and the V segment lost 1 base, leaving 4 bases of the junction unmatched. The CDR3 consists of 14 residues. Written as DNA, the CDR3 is TGTGCCAGCAGCTTAGAAGGGGGCCGGCAGCCCCAGCATTTT. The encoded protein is CASSLEGGRQPQHF.

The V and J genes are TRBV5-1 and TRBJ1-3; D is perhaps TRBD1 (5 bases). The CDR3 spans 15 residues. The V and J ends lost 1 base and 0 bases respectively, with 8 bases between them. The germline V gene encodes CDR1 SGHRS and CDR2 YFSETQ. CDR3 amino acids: CASSLTRGSGNTIYF. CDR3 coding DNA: TGCGCCAGCAGCTTGACTAGGGGCTCTGGAAACACCATATATTTT.

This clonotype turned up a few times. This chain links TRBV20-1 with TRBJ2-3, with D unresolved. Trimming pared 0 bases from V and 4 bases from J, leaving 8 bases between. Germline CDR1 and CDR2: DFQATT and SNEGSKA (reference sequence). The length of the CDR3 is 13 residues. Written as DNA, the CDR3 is TGCAGTGCTAGAGATCCGGCTGCAGATACGCAGTATTTT. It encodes CSARDPAADTQYF.

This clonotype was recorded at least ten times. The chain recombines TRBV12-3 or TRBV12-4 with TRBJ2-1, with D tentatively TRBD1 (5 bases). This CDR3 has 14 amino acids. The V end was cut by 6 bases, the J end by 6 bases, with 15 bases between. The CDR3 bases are TGTGCCAGCAGCAAAGGGGCGATTGGCAATGAGCAGTTCTTC. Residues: CASSKGAIGNEQFF.

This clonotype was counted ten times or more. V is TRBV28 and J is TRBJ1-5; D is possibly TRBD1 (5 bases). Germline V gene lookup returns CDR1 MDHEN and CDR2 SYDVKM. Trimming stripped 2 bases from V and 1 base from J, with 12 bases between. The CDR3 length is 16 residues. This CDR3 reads CASSLKGKGSNQPQHF. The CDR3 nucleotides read TGTGCCAGCAGTTTAAAGGGGAAGGGCAGCAATCAGCCCCAGCATTTT.